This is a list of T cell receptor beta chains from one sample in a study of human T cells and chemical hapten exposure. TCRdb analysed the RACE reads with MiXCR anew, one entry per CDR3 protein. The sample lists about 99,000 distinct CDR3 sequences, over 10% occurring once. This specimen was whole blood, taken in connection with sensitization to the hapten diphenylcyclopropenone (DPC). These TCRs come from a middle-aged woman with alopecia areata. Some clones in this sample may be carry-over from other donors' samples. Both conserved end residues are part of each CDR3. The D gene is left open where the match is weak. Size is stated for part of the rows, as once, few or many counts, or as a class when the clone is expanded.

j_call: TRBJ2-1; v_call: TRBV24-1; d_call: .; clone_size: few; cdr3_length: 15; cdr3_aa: CATSDVGSSYNEQFF; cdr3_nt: TGTGCCACCAGTGATGTGGGCTCCTCATACAATGAGCAGTTCTTC
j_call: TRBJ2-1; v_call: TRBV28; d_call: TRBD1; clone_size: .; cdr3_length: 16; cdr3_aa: CASRTHRDSYSNEQFF; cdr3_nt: TGTGCCAGCAGAACCCACCGGGACAGCTACTCCAATGAGCAGTTCTTC
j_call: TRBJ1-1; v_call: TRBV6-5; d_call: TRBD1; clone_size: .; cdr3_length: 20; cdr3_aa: CASSYSSVRRGGLLNTEAFF; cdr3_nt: TGTGCCAGCAGTTACTCGAGTGTTCGTAGAGGGGGCTTACTGAACACTGAAGCTTTCTTT
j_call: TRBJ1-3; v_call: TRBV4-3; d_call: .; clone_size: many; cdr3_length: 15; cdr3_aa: CASSQAFAFGNTIYF; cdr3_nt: TGCGCCAGCAGCCAAGCTTTTGCGTTTGGAAACACCATATATTTT
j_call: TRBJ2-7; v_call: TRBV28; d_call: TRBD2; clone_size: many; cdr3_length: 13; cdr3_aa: CASSLRGRGEQYF; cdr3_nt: TGTGCCAGCAGTTTACGGGGGAGGGGAGAGCAGTACTTC
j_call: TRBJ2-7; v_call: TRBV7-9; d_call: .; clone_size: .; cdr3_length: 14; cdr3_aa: CASSLMQDLYEQYF; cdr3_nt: TGTGCCAGCAGCTTAATGCAGGACCTCTACGAGCAGTACTTC
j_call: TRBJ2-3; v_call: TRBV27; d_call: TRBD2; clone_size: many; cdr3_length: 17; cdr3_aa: CASSLSQGLAGGDTQYF; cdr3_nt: TGTGCCAGCAGTTTATCCCAGGGACTAGCGGGAGGAGATACGCAGTATTTT
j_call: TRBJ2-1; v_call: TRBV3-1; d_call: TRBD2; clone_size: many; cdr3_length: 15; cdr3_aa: CASSSLAEPYNEQFF; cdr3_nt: TGTGCCAGCAGTTCCCTAGCGGAGCCCTACAATGAGCAGTTCTTC
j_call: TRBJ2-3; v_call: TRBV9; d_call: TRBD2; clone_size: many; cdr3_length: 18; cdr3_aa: CASSSGLAGGLRADTQYF; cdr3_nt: TGTGCCAGCAGCTCCGGACTAGCGGGAGGCCTTAGGGCAGATACGCAGTATTTT
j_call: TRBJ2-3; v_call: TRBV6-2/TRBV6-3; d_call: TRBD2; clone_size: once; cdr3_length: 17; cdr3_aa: CASSPSTSGGYTDTQYF; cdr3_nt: TGTGCCAGCAGTCCCTCGACTAGCGGGGGATACACAGATACGCAGTATTTT
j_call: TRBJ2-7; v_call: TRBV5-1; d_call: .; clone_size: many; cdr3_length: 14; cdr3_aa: CASSLAGSSYEQYF; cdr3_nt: TGTGCCAGCAGCTTAGCAGGGAGCTCCTACGAGCAGTACTTC
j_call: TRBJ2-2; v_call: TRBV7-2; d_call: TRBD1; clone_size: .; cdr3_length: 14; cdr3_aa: CASSLDRVIGKLFF; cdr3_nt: TGTGCCAGCAGCTTGGACAGGGTGATCGGGAAGCTGTTTTTT
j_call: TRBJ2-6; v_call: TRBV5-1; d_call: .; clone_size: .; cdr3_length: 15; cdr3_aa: CASSLAGPGANVLTF; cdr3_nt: TGCGCCAGCAGCTTGGCAGGCCCTGGGGCCAACGTCCTGACTTTC
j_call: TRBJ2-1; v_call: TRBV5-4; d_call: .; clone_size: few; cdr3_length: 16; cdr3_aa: CASSLEVGRRPNEQFF; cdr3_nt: TGTGCCAGCAGCTTGGAAGTGGGACGGAGGCCTAATGAGCAGTTCTTC
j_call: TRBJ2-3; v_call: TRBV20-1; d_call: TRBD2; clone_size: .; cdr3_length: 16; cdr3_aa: CSAPLVDSGRADTQYF; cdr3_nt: TGCAGTGCTCCGCTCGTGGATAGCGGGAGGGCGGATACGCAGTATTTT
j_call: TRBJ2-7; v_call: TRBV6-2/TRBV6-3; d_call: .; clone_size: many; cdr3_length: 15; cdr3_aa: CASRPSGSGLREQYF; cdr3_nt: TGTGCCAGCAGACCCTCCGGATCAGGTCTGAGGGAGCAGTACTTC
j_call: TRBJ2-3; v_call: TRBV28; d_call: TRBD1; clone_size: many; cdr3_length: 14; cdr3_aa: CASSSDRGLYTQYF; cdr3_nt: TGTGCCAGCAGTTCCGACAGGGGGCTATATACGCAGTATTTT
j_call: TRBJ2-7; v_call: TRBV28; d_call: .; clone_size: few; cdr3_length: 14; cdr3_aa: CASSSGTSAYEQYF; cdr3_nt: TGTGCCAGCAGCTCCGGGACATCCGCCTACGAGCAGTACTTC
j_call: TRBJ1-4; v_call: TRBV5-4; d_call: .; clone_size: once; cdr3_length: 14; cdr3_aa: CASSSDIGDRRLFF; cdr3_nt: TGTGCCAGCAGCTCGGACATAGGGGACCGCCGGCTGTTTTTT
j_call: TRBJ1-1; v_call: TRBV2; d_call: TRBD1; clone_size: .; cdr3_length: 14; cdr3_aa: CASSGDRMNTEAFF; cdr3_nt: TGTGCCAGCAGCGGGGACAGGATGAACACTGAAGCTTTCTTT
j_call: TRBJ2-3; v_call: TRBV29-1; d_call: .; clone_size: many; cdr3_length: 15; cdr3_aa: CSVDWPSGPTDTQYF; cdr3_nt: TGCAGCGTTGATTGGCCCTCGGGCCCCACAGATACGCAGTATTTT
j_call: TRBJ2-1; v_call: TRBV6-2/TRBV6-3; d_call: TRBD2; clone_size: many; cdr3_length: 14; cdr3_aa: CASTGTSGYNEQFF; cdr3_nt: TGTGCCAGCACCGGGACTAGCGGCTACAATGAGCAGTTCTTC
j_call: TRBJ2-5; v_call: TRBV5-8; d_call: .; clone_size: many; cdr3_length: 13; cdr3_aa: CASSRDLQETQYF; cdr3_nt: TGTGCCAGCAGCCGCGACCTTCAAGAGACCCAGTACTTC
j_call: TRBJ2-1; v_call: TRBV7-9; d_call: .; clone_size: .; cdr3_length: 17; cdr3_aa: CASSLAGDTISYNEQFF; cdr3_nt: TGTGCCAGCAGCTTAGCAGGGGACACCATCTCCTACAATGAGCAGTTCTTC
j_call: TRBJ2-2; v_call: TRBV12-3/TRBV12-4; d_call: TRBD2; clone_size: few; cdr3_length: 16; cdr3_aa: CASSPLAGRSTGELFF; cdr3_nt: TGTGCCAGCAGTCCCCTAGCGGGACGGAGCACCGGGGAGCTGTTTTTT
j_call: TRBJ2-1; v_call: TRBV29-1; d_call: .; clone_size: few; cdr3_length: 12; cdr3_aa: CSVSGTYNEQFF; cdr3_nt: TGCAGCGTTAGCGGTACCTACAATGAGCAGTTCTTC
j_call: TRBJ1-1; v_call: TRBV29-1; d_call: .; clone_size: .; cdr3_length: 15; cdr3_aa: CSVEDRQGLTTEAFF; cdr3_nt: TGCAGCGTTGAAGATCGGCAGGGGCTAACCACTGAAGCTTTCTTT
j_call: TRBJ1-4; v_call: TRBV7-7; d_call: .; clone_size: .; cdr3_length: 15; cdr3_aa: CASSVTSGVNEKLFF; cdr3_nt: TGTGCTAGCAGCGTCACTTCAGGGGTTAATGAAAAACTGTTTTTT
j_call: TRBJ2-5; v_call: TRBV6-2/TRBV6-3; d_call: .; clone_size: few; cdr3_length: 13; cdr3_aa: CASSWSREETQYF; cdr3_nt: TGTGCCAGCAGTTGGTCTCGGGAAGAGACCCAGTACTTC
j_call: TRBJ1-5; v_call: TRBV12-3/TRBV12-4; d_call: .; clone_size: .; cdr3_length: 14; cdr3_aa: CASSRTGTRQPQHF; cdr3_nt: TGTGCCAGCAGCCGAACAGGGACTCGTCAGCCCCAGCATTTT
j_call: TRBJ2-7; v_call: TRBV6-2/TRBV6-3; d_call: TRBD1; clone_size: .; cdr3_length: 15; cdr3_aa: CASQTSGTGSYEQYF; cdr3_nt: TGTGCCAGCCAAACTTCCGGGACAGGGAGCTACGAGCAGTACTTC
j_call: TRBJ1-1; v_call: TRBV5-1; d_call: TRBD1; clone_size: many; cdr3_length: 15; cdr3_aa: CASSSRPDRDTEAFF; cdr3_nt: TGCGCCAGCAGCTCCCGCCCGGACAGGGACACTGAAGCTTTCTTT
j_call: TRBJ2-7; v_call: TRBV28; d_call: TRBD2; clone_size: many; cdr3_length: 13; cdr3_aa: CASSSGSSYEQYF; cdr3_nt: TGTGCCAGCAGTAGCGGGAGCTCCTACGAGCAGTACTTC
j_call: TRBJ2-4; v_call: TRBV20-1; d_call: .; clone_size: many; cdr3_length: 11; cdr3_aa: CSASTGYIQYF; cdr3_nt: TGCAGTGCTTCCACAGGGTACATTCAGTACTTC
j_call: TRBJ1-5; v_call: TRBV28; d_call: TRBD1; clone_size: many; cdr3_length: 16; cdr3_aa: CASRTTGNGANQPQHF; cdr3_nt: TGTGCCAGCAGGACGACAGGGAATGGGGCCAATCAGCCCCAGCATTTT
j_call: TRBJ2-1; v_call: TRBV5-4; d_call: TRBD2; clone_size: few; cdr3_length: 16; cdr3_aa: CASSAGTSGRYNEQFF; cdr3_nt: TGTGCCAGCAGCGCGGGGACTAGCGGGAGGTACAATGAGCAGTTCTTC
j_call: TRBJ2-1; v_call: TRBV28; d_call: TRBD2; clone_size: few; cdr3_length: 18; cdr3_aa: CASSLSRASGGFYNEQFF; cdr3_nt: TGTGCCAGCAGTTTATCCCGGGCTAGCGGGGGGTTTTACAATGAGCAGTTCTTC
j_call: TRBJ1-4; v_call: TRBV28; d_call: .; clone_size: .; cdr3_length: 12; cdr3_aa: CASAGLGEKLFF; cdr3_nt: TGTGCCAGCGCGGGTCTTGGGGAAAAACTGTTTTTT
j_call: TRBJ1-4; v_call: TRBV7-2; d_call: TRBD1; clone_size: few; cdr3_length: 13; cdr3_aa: CASSSGQNEKLFF; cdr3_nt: TGTGCCAGCAGCTCGGGACAGAATGAAAAACTGTTTTTT
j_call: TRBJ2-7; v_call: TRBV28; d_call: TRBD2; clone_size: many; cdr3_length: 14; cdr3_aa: CASSPGLAGTEQYF; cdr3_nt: TGTGCCAGCAGCCCCGGACTAGCGGGAACCGAGCAGTACTTC
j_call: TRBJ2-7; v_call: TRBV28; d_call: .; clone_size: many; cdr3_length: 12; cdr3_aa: CASKQRYYEQYF; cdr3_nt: TGTGCCAGTAAACAGCGATACTACGAGCAGTACTTC
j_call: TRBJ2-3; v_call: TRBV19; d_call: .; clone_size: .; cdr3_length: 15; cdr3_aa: CASSIGGGVTDTQYF; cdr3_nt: TGTGCCAGTAGTATCGGAGGAGGGGTCACAGATACGCAGTATTTT
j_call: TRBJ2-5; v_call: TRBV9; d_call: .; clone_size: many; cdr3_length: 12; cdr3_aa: CASGQGPLAQYF; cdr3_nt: TGTGCCAGCGGTCAGGGCCCTTTGGCCCAGTACTTC
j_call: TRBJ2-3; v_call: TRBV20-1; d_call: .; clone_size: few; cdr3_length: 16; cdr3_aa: CSARDPRRGSTDTQYF; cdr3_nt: TGCAGTGCTAGGGACCCGAGGAGGGGAAGCACAGATACGCAGTATTTT
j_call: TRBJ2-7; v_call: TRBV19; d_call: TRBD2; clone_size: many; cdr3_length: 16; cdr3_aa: CASSPSEGLAAYEQYF; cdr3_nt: TGTGCCAGTAGTCCCTCGGAGGGACTAGCGGCCTACGAGCAGTACTTC
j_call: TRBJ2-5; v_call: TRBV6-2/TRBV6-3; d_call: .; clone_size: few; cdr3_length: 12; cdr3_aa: CASSYSRETQYF; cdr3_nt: TGTGCCAGCAGTTACTCTAGAGAGACCCAGTACTTC
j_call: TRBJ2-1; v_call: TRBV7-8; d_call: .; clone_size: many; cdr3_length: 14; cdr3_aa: CASSLMNSYNEQFF; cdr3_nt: TGTGCCAGCAGCTTAATGAACTCCTACAATGAGCAGTTCTTC
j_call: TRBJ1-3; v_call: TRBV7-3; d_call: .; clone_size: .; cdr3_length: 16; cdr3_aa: CASSKDRPSSGNTIYF; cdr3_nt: TGTGCCAGCAGCAAAGACAGGCCCAGCTCTGGAAACACCATATATTTT
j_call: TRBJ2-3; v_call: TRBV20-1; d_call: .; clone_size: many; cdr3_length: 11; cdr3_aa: CSAALEDTQYF; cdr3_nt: TGCAGTGCTGCGTTGGAGGATACGCAGTATTTT
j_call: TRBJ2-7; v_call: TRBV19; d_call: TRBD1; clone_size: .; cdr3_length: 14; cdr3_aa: CASSGQGAPREQYF; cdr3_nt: TGTGCCAGTAGTGGACAGGGGGCCCCAAGGGAGCAGTACTTC
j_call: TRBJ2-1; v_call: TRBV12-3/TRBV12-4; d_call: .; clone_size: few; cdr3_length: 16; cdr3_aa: CASVTQGSLGHNEQFF; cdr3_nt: TGTGCCAGCGTGACTCAAGGGAGTCTAGGGCACAATGAGCAGTTCTTC
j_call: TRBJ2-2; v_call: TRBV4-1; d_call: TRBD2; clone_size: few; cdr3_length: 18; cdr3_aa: CASSQDPATSGGTGELFF; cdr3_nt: TGCGCCAGCAGCCAAGATCCGGCCACTAGCGGGGGGACCGGGGAGCTGTTTTTT
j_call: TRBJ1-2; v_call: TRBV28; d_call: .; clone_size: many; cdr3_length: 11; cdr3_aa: CASSVRNGYTF; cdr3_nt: TGTGCCAGCAGTGTAAGGAATGGCTACACCTTC